The 2 T cell receptor beta chains below all came from one sample that was sequenced in a study of T cell responses to AZD1222 COVID-19 vaccine. The method was immunoSEQ multiplex PCR; TCRdb's version includes in-frame clones alone and lacks a portion of them. The table lists 120,000 or so clones, approximately 90% of them singletons. The sample here was peripheral blood, taken on day 0 of AZD1222 vaccination. The source is an adult in good health.

V is TRBV1 and J is TRBJ2-3; TRBD2, the D gene given by the table, was not confirmed from the DNA. TRBV1 represents a pseudogene. The CDR3 extends over 19 amino acids. The CDR3 coding sequence is TGCACCAGCAGCCAAGATCTGAGGGCTAGCGGGAGTTTGTCAGATACGCAGTATTTT. This translates into CTSSQDLRASGSLSDTQYF.

The V and J genes are TRBV7-9 and TRBJ1-2, with 9 positions matching TRBD1. The trim removed 1 base at V and 4 bases at J, leaving 1 base unmatched. The CDR3 contains 14 residues. Germline-derived CDR1 and CDR2 are SEHNR and FQNEAQ (reference sequence). The chain's CDR3 is CASSLGTGVYGYTF. In DNA, the CDR3 is TGTGCCAGCAGCTTAGGGACAGGGGTCTATGGCTACACCTTC.